A selection of T cell receptor beta chains follows, all from one sample in a study of blood T cell repertoires in COVID-19. The protocol was immunoSEQ multiplex PCR, while the TCRdb copy is restricted to in-frame clones and leaves out a portion. Of some 170,000 clones in the sample, about 75% were seen once. Material for sequencing was peripheral blood. The receptors were gathered from a woman aged 70 to 79 with acute or convalescent COVID-19. Both conserved end residues are part of each CDR3. The order of the fields is clone size, J gene, D gene, V gene, CDR3 protein, CDR3 DNA. A D gene is named only where the DNA matches it firmly. Expanded clones are given a class, and other clones once, few, many or no size at all.

clone size: -
J gene: TRBJ2-7
D gene: TRBD2
V gene: TRBV7-9
CDR3 protein: CASSQASGGGYEQYF
CDR3 DNA: TGTGCCAGCAGCCAGGCTAGCGGGGGAGGCTACGAGCAGTACTTC

clone size: -
J gene: TRBJ2-7
D gene: -
V gene: TRBV7-9
CDR3 protein: CASSFSGSATYEQYF
CDR3 DNA: TGTGCCAGCAGCTTCAGCGGAAGCGCTACCTACGAGCAGTACTTC

clone size: -
J gene: TRBJ2-2
D gene: -
V gene: TRBV7-3
CDR3 protein: CASSLQGTHTGELFF
CDR3 DNA: TGTGCCAGCAGCTTACAGGGGACGCACACCGGGGAGCTGTTTTTT

clone size: once
J gene: TRBJ2-1
D gene: TRBD2
V gene: TRBV6-1
CDR3 protein: CASSGLAALPYNEQFF
CDR3 DNA: TGTGCCAGCAGTGGACTAGCGGCGTTACCGTACAATGAGCAGTTCTTC

clone size: -
J gene: TRBJ1-2
D gene: -
V gene: TRBV10-1
CDR3 protein: CASSPPQRDIRRYGYTF
CDR3 DNA: TGCGCCAGCAGTCCACCTCAGAGGGACATTAGACGCTATGGCTACACCTTC

clone size: few
J gene: TRBJ2-3
D gene: TRBD1
V gene: TRBV12-5
CDR3 protein: CASGLGTASDTQYF
CDR3 DNA: TGTGCTAGTGGTTTAGGGACAGCATCAGATACGCAGTATTTT

clone size: -
J gene: TRBJ2-7
D gene: TRBD2
V gene: TRBV19
CDR3 protein: CASSRRLAGDVYEQYF
CDR3 DNA: TGTGCCAGTAGTAGAAGACTAGCGGGAGACGTCTACGAGCAGTACTTC

clone size: -
J gene: TRBJ1-1
D gene: -
V gene: TRBV7-9
CDR3 protein: CASSLQGLPNTEAFF
CDR3 DNA: TGTGCCAGCAGCCTCCAGGGGCTACCGAACACTGAAGCTTTCTTT

clone size: -
J gene: TRBJ2-1
D gene: TRBD2
V gene: TRBV5-1
CDR3 protein: CASSLSLAGVDEQFF
CDR3 DNA: TGCGCCAGCAGCTTGAGCCTAGCGGGAGTTGATGAGCAGTTCTTC

clone size: -
J gene: TRBJ2-1
D gene: -
V gene: TRBV10-1
CDR3 protein: CASSELVSVDNEQFF
CDR3 DNA: TGCGCCAGCAGTGAGTTGGTTAGCGTGGACAATGAGCAGTTCTTC